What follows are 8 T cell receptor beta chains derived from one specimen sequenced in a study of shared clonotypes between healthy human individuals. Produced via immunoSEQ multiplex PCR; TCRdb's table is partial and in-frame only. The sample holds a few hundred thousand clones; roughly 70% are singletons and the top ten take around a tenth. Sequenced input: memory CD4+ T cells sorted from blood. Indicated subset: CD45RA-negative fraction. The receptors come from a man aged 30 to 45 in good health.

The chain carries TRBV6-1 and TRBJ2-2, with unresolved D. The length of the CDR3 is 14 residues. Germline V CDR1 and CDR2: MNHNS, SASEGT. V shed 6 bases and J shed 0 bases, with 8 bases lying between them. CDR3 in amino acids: CASSPRANTGELFF. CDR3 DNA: TGTGCCAGCAGCCCAAGGGCGAACACCGGGGAGCTGTTTTTT.

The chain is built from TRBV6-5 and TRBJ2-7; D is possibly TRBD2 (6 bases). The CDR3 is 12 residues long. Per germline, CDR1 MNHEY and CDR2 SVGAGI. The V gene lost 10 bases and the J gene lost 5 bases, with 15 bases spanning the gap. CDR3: CATGETVHEQYF. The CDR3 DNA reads TGTGCCACGGGGGAGACTGTCCACGAGCAGTACTTC.

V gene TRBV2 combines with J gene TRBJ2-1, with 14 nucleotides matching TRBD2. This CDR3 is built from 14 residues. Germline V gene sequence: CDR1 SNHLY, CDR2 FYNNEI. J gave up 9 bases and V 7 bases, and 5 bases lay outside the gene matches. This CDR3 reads CASTGLAGDSEQFF. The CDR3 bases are TGTGCCAGCACGGGACTAGCGGGAGATTCTGAGCAGTTCTTC.

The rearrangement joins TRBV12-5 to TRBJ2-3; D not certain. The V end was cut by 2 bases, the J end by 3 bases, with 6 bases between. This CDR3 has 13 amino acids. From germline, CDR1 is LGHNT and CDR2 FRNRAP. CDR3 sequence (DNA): TGTGCTAGTGGTTTGCTGGGAACAGATACGCAGTATTTT. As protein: CASGLLGTDTQYF.

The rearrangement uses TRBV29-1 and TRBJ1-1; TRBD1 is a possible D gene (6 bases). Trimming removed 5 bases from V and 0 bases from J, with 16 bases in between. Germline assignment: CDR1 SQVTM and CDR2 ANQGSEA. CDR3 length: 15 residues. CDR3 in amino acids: CSVTKPQGLNTEAFF. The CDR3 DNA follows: TGCAGCGTTACAAAGCCACAGGGACTGAACACTGAAGCTTTCTTT.

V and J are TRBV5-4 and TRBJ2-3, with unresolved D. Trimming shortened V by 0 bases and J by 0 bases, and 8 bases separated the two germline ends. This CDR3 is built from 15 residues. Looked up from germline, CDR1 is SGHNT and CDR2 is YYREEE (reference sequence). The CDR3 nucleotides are TGTGCCAGCAGCTTGGACCAATCTAGCACAGATACGCAGTATTTT. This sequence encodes CASSLDQSSTDTQYF.

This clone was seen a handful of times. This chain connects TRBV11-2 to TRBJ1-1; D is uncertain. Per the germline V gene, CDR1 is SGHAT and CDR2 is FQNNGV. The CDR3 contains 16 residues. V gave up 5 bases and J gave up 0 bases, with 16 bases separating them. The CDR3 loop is CASSPRQAWLNTEAFF. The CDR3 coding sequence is TGTGCCAGCAGCCCCCGACAAGCATGGTTGAACACTGAAGCTTTCTTT.

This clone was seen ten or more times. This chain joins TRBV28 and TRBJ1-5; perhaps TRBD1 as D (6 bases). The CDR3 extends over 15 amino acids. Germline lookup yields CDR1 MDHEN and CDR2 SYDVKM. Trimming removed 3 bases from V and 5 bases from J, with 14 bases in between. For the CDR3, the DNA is TGTGCCAGCAGTTTGGTGAAGGGGGGGGATCAGCCCCAGCATTTT. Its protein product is CASSLVKGGDQPQHF. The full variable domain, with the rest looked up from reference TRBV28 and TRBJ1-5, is DVKVTQSSRYLVKRTGEKVFLECVQDMDHENMFWYRQDPGLGLRLIYFSYDVKMKEKGDIPEGYSVSREKKERFSLILESASTNQTSMYLCASSLVKGGDQPQHFGDGTRLSIL.